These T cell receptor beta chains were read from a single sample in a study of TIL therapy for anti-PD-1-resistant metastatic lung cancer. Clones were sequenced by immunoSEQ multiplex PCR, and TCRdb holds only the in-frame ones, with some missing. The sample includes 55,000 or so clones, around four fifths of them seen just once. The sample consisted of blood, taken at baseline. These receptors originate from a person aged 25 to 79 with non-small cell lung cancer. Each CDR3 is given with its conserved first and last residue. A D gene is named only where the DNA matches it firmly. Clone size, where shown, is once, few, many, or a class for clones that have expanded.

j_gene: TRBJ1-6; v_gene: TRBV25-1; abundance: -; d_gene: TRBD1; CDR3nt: TGTGCCAGCAGGGCCGGGACAGGGTATAATTCACCCCTCCACTTT; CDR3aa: CASRAGTGYNSPLHF
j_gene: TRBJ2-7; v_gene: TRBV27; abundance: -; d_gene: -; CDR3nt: TGTGCCAGCAGTAGTAGTGTGACTTTCTACGAGCAGTACTTC; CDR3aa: CASSSSVTFYEQYF
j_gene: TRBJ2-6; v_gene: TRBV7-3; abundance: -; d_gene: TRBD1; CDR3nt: TGTGCCAGCAGCTCCTCCAGGACAGGGGAGCAGTCGGGGGCCAACGTCCTGACTTTC; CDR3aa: CASSSSRTGEQSGANVLTF
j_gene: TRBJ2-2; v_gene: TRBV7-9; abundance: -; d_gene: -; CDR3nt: TGTGCCAGCAGCTTACATATAACGAACACCGGGGAGCTGTTTTTT; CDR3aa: CASSLHITNTGELFF
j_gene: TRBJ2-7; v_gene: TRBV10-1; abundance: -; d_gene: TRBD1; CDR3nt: TGCGCCAGCAGTGAGAGACAGGGGGCAAGGAACGAGCAGTACTTC; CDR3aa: CASSERQGARNEQYF
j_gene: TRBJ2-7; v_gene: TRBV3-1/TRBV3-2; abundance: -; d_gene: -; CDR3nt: TGTGCCAGCAGCCAAGCGGGACTGCAGTACGAGCAGTACTTC; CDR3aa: CASSQAGLQYEQYF
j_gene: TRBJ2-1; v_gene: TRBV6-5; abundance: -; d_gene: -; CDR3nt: TGTGCCAGCAGTCCCTCCGCCCTCTCCTACAATGAGCAGTTCTTC; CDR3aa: CASSPSALSYNEQFF
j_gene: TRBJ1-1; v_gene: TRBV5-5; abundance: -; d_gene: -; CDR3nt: TGTGCCAGCAGCTTGGAACAGGCGAACACTGAAGCTTTCTTT; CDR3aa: CASSLEQANTEAFF
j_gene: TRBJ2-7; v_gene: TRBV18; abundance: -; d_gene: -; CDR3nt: TGTGCCAGCTCACCAGGGGCAGTCTACGAGCAGTACTTC; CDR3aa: CASSPGAVYEQYF
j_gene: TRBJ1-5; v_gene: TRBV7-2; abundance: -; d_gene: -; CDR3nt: TGTGCCAGCAGCCCCAGGGAGGGAAATCAGCCCCAGCATTTT; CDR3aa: CASSPREGNQPQHF
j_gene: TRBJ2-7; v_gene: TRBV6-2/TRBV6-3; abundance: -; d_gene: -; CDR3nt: TGTGCCAGCAGTACCTACGACAGATCCTACGAGCAGTACTTC; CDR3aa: CASSTYDRSYEQYF
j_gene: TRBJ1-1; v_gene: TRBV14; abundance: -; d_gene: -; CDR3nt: TGTGCCAGCAGCCAAGTGGAGGGGTTTAACACTGAAGCTTTCTTT; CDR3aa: CASSQVEGFNTEAFF
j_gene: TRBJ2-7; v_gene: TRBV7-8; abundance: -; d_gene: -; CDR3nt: TGTGCCAGCAGCCAAGTAGCGTTAAGCTCCTACGAGCAGTACTTC; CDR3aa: CASSQVALSSYEQYF
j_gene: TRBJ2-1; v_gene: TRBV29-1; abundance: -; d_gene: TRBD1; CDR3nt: TGCAGCGTTGAAGTGCCAGGGGGCGGGGATGAGCAGTTCTTC; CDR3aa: CSVEVPGGGDEQFF
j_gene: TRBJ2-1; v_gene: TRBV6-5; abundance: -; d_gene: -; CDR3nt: TGTGCCAGCAGAGGTAGCGGCTTACTTAACAATGAGCAGTTCTTC; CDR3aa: CASRGSGLLNNEQFF
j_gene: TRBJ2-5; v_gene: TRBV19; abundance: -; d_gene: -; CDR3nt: TGTGCCAGTAGTACGTACCAAGAGACCCAGTACTTC; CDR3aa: CASSTYQETQYF
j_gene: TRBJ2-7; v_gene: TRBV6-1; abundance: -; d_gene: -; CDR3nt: TGTGCCAGCAGTGAAAAGGGGACCTACGAGCAGTACTTC; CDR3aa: CASSEKGTYEQYF
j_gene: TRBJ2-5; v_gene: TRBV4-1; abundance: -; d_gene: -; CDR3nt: TGCGCCAGCAGTCGGGGACCCCAAGAGACCCAGTACTTC; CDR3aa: CASSRGPQETQYF
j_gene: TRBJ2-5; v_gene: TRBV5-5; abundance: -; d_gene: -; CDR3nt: TGTGCCAGCAGCCCGTCAGACCAAGAGACCCAGTACTTC; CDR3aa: CASSPSDQETQYF
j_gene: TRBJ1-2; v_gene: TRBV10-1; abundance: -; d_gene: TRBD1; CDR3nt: TGCGCCAGCGGGGCAACAGGGGTCGACTATGGCTACACCTTC; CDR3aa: CASGATGVDYGYTF
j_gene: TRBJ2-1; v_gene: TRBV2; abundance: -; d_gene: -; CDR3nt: TGTGCCAGCAGTGAACGGGGGACTGTGATAAATGAGCAGTTCTTC; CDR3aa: CASSERGTVINEQFF
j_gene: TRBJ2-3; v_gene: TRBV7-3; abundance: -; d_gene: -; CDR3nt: TGTGCCAGCAGCCCCGGAGGAGCCTGGGGTACGCAGTATTTT; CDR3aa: CASSPGGAWGTQYF
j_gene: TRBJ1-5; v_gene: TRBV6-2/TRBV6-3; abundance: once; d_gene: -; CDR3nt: TGTGCCAGCAGTGGGGATTGGACAGCCCTGGCTCGCATCAGCAATCAGCCCCAGCATTTT; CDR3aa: CASSGDWTALARISNQPQHF
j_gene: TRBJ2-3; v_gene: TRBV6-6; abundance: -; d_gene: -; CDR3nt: TGTGCCAGCAGGGGAGACTCAGATACGCAGTATTTT; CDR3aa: CASRGDSDTQYF
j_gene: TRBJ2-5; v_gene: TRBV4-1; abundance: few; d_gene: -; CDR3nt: TGCGCCAGCAGCCACGGTGGTTTGGCTAGCCGGGCCCAAGAGACCCAGTACTTC; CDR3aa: CASSHGGLASRAQETQYF
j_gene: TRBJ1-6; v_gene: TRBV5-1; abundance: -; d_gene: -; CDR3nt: TGCGCCAGCAGCCACACAGGGACGGATTCACCCCTCCACTTT; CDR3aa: CASSHTGTDSPLHF
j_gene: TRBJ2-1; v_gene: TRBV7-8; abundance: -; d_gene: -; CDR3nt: TGTGCCAGCAGTACAGGGTACAGTGAGCAGTTCTTC; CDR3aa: CASSTGYSEQFF
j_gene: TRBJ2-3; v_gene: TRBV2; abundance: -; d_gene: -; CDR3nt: TGTGCCAGCAGTAAAGGGGCCAGGTCAGATACGCAGTATTTT; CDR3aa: CASSKGARSDTQYF
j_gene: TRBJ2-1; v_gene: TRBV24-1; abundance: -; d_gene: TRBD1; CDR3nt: TGTGCCACCAGTATGACAGGGATCGAGGGCAATGAGCAGTTCTTC; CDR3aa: CATSMTGIEGNEQFF
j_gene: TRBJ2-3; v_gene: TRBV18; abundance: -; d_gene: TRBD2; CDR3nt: TGTGCCAGCTCACCCCGGCGGGAGGGCGGCGCAGATACGCAGTATTTT; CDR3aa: CASSPRREGGADTQYF
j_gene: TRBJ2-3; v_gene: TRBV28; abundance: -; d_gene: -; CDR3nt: TGTGCCAGCAGTTCACCGACACGCACAGATACGCAGTATTTT; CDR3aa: CASSSPTRTDTQYF
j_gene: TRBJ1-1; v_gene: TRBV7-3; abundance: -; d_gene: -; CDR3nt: TGTGCCAGCAGCTTAACAGGGGTCCCCGGGAACACTGAAGCTTTCTTT; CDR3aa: CASSLTGVPGNTEAFF
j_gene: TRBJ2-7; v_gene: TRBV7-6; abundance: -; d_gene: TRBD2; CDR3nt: TGTGCCAGCAGCTCGGGGGGGAAGTCCTACGAGCAGTACTTC; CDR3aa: CASSSGGKSYEQYF
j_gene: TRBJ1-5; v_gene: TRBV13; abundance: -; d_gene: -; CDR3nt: TGTGCCAGCAGCCGGGGGCCCGGGGAGAATCAGCCCCAGCATTTT; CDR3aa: CASSRGPGENQPQHF
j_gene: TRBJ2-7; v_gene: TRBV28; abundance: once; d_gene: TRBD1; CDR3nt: TGTGCCAGCAGTTTAGACAGGGTGCGGGACGAGCAGTACTTC; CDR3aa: CASSLDRVRDEQYF
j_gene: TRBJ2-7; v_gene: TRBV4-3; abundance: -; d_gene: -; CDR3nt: TGCGCCAGCAGCCAGGACTTAACAACCCCCGAGCAGTACTTC; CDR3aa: CASSQDLTTPEQYF
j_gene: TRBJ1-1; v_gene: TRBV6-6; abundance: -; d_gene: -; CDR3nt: TGTGCCAGCAGTTACACACCAGGAATGAACACTGAAGCTTTCTTT; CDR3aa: CASSYTPGMNTEAFF
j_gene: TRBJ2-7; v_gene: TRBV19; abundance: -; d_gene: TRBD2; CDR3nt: TGTGCCACCCGCACTCTAGCGGGACCTTACGAGCAGTACTTC; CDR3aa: CATRTLAGPYEQYF
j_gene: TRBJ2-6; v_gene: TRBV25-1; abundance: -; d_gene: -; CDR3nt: TGTGCCAGCAGTGCCACCGGGGCCAACGTCCTGACTTTC; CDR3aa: CASSATGANVLTF
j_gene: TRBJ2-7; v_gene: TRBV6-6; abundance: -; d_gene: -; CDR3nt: TGTGCCAGCAGCCCTTACTTCGTCAGGGACTACGAGCAGTACTTC; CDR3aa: CASSPYFVRDYEQYF
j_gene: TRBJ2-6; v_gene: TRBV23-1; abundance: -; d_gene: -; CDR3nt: TGCGCCAGCAGTCAATCGGTTACTACCCCGGACTCTGGGGCCAACGTCCTGACTTTC; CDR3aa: CASSQSVTTPDSGANVLTF
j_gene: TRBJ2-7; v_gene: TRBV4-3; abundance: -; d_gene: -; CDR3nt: TGCGCCAGCAGCCAAGATGGGGGGACATATACCTACGAGCAGTACTTC; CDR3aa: CASSQDGGTYTYEQYF
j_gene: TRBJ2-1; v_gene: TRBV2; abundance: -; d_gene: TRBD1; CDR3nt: TGTGCCAGCAGACGGACAGGGGGCCACAATGAGCAGTTCTTC; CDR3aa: CASRRTGGHNEQFF
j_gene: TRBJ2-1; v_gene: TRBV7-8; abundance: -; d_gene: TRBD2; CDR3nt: TGTGCCAGCACCAAATGGGTACTAGCGGGGAACAATGAGCAGTTCTTC; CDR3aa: CASTKWVLAGNNEQFF
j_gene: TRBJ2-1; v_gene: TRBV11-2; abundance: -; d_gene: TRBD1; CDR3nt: TGTGCCAGCAGCACACCAGGGGGCGGTGTAAGGAATGAGCAGTTCTTC; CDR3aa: CASSTPGGGVRNEQFF
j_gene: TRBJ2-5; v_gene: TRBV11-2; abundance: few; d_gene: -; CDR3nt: TGTGCCAGCAGCTTAATGGGGGGTTACCAAGAGACCCAGTACTTC; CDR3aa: CASSLMGGYQETQYF
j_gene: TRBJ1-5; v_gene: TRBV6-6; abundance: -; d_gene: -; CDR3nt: TGTGCCACTCGGGAGGATGGCAATCAGCCCCAGCATTTT; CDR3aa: CATREDGNQPQHF
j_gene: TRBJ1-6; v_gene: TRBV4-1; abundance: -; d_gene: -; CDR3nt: TGCGCCAGCAGCCAAATCCCCGGGACGGTGTATAATTCACCCCTCCACTTT; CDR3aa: CASSQIPGTVYNSPLHF
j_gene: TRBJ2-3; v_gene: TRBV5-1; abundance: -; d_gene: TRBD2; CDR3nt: TGCGCCAGCAGCTTGCGGGGGGTCAGTTTTCAGCCTGGCACAGATACGCAGTATTTT; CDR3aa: CASSLRGVSFQPGTDTQYF
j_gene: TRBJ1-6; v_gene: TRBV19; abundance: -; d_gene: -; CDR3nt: TGTGCCAGTAACACGGGTAATTCACCCCTCCACTTT; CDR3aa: CASNTGNSPLHF
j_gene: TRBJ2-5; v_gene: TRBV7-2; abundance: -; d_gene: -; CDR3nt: TGTGCCAGCAGCTTAGCGGCAGTCCAAGAGACCCAGTACTTC; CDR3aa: CASSLAAVQETQYF
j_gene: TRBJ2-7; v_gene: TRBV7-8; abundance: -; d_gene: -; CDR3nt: TGTGCCAGCAGCTGGAGCTCCTACGAGCAGTACTTC; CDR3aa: CASSWSSYEQYF
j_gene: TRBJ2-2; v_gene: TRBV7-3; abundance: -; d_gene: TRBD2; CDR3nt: TGTGCCAGCAGCTTAACGGGGACTAGCGGGCTCACGAACACCGGGGAGCTGTTTTTT; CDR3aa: CASSLTGTSGLTNTGELFF
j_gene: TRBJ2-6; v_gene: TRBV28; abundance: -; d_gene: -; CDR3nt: TGTGCCAGCAAGGGCAGTAGTTCTGGGGCCAACGTCCTGACTTTC; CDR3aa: CASKGSSSGANVLTF
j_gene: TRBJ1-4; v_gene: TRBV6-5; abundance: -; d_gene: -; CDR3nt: TGTGCCAGCAGGTTGAACAGGGCTAATGAAAAACTGTTTTTT; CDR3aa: CASRLNRANEKLFF
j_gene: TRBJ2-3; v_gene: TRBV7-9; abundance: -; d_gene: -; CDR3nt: TGTGCCAGCAGCGAACAGTACCTCACAGATACGCAGTATTTT; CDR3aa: CASSEQYLTDTQYF